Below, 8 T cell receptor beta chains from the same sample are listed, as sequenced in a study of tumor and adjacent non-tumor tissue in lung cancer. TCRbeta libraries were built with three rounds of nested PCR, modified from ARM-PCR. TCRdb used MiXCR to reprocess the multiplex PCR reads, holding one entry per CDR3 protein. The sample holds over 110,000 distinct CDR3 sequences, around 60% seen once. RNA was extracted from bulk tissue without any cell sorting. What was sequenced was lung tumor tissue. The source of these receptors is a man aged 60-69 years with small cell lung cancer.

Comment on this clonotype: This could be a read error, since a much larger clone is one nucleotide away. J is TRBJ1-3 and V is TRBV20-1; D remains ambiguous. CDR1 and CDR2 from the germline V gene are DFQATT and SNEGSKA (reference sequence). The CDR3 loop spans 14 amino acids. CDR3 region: CSARHLLSGNTMYF. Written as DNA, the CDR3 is TGCAGTGCTCGCCACCTTCTCTCTGGAAACACCATGTATTTT.

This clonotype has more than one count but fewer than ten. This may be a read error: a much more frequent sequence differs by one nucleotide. The CDR3 reads CASSHRGYVYTF. Here the CDR3 DNA reads TGTGCCAGCAGTCACAGGGGATATGTCTACACCTTC. The rearrangement uses TRBV6-5 and TRBJ1-2, with 7 positions matching TRBD1. Germline assignment: CDR1 MNHEY and CDR2 SVGAGI. The CDR3 consists of 12 residues.

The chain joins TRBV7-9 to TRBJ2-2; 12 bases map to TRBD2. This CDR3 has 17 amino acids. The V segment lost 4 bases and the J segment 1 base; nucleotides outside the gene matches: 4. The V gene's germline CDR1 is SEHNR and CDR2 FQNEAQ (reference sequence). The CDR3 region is CASSYGTSGLNTGELFF. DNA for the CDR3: TGTGCCAGCAGCTATGGGACTAGCGGGCTGAACACCGGGGAGCTGTTTTTT. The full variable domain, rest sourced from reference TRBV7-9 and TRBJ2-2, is DTGVSQNPRHKITKRGQNVTFRCDPISEHNRLYWYRQTLGQGPEFLTYFQNEAQLEKSRLLSDRFSAERPKGSFSTLEIQRTEQGDSAMYLCASSYGTSGLNTGELFFGEGSRLTVL.

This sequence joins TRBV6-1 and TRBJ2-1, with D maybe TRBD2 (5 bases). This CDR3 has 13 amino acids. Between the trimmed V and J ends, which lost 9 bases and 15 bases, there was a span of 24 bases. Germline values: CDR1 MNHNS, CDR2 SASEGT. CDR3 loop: CASSDVSSNRRFF. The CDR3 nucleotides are TGTGCCAGTAGCGATGTGAGTTCTAATAGGCGGTTCTTC.

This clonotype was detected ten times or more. DNA for the CDR3: TGTGCCAGCAGCTTCTGGGGTTCCTACAATGAGCAGTTCTTC. It encodes CASSFWGSYNEQFF. The V gene is TRBV5-5, the J gene TRBJ2-1; D uncertain. CDR1 and CDR2 from the germline V gene are SGHKS and YYEKEE (reference sequence). CDR3 length equals 14 residues. V shed 2 bases and J shed 1 base, with 7 bases lying between them.

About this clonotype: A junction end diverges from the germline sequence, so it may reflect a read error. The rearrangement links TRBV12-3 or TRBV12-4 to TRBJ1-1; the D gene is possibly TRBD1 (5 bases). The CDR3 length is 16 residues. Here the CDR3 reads CTSSFRRVGGETGAFF. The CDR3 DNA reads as TGTACCAGCAGTTTCAGGAGGGTCGGAGGGGAGACTGGAGCTTTCTTT.

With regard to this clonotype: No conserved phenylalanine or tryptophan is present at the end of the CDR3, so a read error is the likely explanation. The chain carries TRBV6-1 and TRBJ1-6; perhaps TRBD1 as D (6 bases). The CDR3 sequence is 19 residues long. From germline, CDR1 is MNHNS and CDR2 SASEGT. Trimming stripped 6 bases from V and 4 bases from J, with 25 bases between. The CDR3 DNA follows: TGTGCCAGCAGCTTCCCACAGGGAGGGTTCCACGGGTATAATTCACCCCTCCACTTA. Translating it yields CASSFPQGGFHGYNSPLHL.

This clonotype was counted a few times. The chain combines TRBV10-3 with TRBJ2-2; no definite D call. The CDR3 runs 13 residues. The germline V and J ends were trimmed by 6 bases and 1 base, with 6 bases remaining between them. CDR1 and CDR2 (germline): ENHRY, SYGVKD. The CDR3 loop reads CAIRVRNTGELFF. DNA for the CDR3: TGTGCCATCAGAGTCAGGAACACCGGGGAGCTGTTTTTT.